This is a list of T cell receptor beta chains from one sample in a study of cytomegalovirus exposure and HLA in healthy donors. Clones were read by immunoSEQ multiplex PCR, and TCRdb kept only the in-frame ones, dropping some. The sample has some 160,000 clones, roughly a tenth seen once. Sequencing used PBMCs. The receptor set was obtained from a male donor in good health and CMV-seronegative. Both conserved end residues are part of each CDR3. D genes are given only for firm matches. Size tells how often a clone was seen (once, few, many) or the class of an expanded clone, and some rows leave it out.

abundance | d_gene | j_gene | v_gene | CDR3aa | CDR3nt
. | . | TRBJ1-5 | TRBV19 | CASSVTEYSNQPQHF | TGTGCCAGTAGCGTCACGGAGTATAGCAATCAGCCCCAGCATTTT
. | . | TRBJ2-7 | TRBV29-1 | CSVAAPISYEQYF | TGCAGCGTCGCCGCTCCTATATCCTACGAGCAGTACTTC
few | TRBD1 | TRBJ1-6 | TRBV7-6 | CASSLLTGGLNSPLHF | TGTGCCAGCAGCTTATTAACAGGGGGTCTCAATTCACCCCTCCACTTT
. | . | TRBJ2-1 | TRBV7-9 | CASSLAPGNEQFF | TGTGCCAGCAGCTTAGCCCCCGGGAATGAGCAGTTCTTC
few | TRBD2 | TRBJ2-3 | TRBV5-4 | CASSRTSESTDTQYF | TGTGCCAGCAGCCGGACTAGCGAGAGCACAGATACGCAGTATTTT
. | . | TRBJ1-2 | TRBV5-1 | CASSLDRPLLYGYTF | TGCGCCAGCAGCTTGGACAGGCCACTTCTTTATGGCTACACCTTC
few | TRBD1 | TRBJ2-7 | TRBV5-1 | CASRQDREPTQYF | TGCGCCAGCAGGCAAGACAGGGAGCCCACGCAGTACTTC
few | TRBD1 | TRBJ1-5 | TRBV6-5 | CASSPDRVGQPQHF | TGTGCCAGCAGCCCTGACAGGGTGGGGCAGCCCCAGCATTTT
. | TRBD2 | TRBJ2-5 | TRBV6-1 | CASRRRERFQETQYF | TGTGCCAGCAGACGGCGGGAGAGGTTCCAAGAGACCCAGTACTTC
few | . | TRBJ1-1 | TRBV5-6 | CASSPGSGTEAFF | TGTGCCAGCAGCCCCGGGTCGGGGACTGAAGCTTTCTTT
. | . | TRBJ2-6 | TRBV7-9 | CASSGSAGESGANVLTF | TGTGCCAGCAGCGGATCAGCAGGGGAATCTGGGGCCAACGTCCTGACTTTC
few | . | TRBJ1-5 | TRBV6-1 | CASSLDNNQPQHF | TGTGCCAGCAGTTTGGACAACAATCAGCCCCAGCATTTT
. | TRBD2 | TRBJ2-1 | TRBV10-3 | CAISGPGTSGTYNEQFF | TGTGCCATCAGTGGACCCGGGACTAGCGGCACCTACAATGAGCAGTTCTTC
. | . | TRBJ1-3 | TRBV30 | CAWSLEFSGNTIYF | TGTGCCTGGAGTTTAGAATTCTCTGGAAACACCATATATTTT
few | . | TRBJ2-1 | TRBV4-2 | CASSQDQNEQFF | TGTGCCAGCAGCCAAGATCAGAATGAGCAGTTCTTC
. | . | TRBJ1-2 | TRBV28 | CASSLGRTERYGYTF | TGTGCCAGCAGTTTAGGTCGGACAGAACGATATGGCTACACCTTC
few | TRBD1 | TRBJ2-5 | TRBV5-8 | CASSPRGQETQYF | TGTGCCAGCAGCCCCAGGGGGCAAGAGACCCAGTACTTC
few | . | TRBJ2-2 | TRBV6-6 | CASSFRSGELFF | TGTGCCAGCAGTTTCCGCAGCGGGGAGCTGTTTTTT
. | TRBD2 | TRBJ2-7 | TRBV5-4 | CASSLGPTSGPEQYF | TGTGCCAGCAGCTTAGGCCCTACTAGCGGGCCCGAGCAGTACTTC
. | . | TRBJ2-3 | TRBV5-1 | CASSLPGSFTDTQYF | TGCGCCAGCAGCTTACCAGGGTCTTTCACAGATACGCAGTATTTT
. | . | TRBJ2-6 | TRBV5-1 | CASSLLDTGSSGANVLTF | TGCGCCAGCAGCTTGCTGGATACAGGGAGCTCTGGGGCCAACGTCCTGACTTTC
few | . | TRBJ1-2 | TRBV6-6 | CASSYSTQGKDGYTF | TGTGCCAGCAGTTACTCGACGCAGGGGAAGGATGGCTACACCTTC
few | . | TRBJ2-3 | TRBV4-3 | CASSQGGGPPPDTQYF | TGCGCCAGCAGCCAAGGAGGAGGGCCCCCTCCGGATACGCAGTATTTT
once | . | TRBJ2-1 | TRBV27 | CASSLSWSNEQFF | TGTGCCAGCAGTTTATCCTGGAGCAATGAGCAGTTCTTC
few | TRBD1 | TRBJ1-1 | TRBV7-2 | CASSPRGQSFTEAFF | TGTGCCAGCAGCCCCAGGGGGCAGTCGTTCACTGAAGCTTTCTTT
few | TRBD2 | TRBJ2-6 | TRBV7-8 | CASSQLSGRSSGANVLTF | TGTGCCAGCAGCCAACTTAGCGGGAGGTCCTCTGGGGCCAACGTCCTGACTTTC
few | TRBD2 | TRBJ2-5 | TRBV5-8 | CASSIGTSGFGETQYF | TGTGCCAGCAGCATAGGGACTAGCGGGTTCGGAGAGACCCAGTACTTC